One sample yielded the 9 T cell receptor beta chains listed below, sequenced in a study of T cell responses to AZD1222 COVID-19 vaccine. Measured with immunoSEQ multiplex PCR; TCRdb has only the in-frame clones, and not every one. The top ten hold about 6.6% of the sample, which has about 100,000 clones, about 90% seen once. This specimen was peripheral blood, taken on day 0 of AZD1222 vaccination. The origin of the receptors is an adult in good health.

The V gene is TRBV9, the J gene TRBJ2-1; TRBD2 matches 8 bases. The CDR3 totals 18 residues. CDR1 and CDR2 from the germline V gene are SGDLS and YYNGEE. Trimming took 0 bases from V and 3 from J; bases not matched to a gene: 11. For the CDR3, the DNA is TGTGCCAGCAGCGTAGGACTCTTCGGAGCGGGGGACTACAATGAGCAGTTCTTC. Translated: CASSVGLFGAGDYNEQFF.

V and J are TRBV7-9 and TRBJ2-7, with D possibly TRBD2 on 5 matching bases. Germline lookup yields CDR1 SEHNR and CDR2 FQNEAQ (reference sequence). The CDR3 is 15 amino acids. V was cut by 2 bases and J by 5 bases, with 16 bases left in between. CDR3 DNA: TGTGCCAGCAGCTTATCCGGCGGGTTCCCCAACGAGCAGTACTTC. It yields the protein CASSLSGGFPNEQYF.

The V gene is TRBV4-2, the J gene TRBJ2-7; TRBD2 might be the D (9 bases). Deletions cut 0 bases from V and 1 base from J, with 19 bases between. From germline, CDR1 is LGHNA and CDR2 YNFKEQ. The CDR3 has 18 amino acids. This CDR3 is CASSQDQGATSGSYEQYF. CDR3 bases: TGTGCCAGCAGCCAAGACCAGGGGGCTACTAGCGGGTCCTACGAGCAGTACTTC.

V gene TRBV28 combines with J gene TRBJ2-5; 11 bases map to TRBD2. The CDR3 spans 17 residues. Germline-derived CDR1 and CDR2 are MDHEN and SYDVKM. V lost 6 bases to trimming and J lost 0 bases; unmatched junction nucleotides: 9. This CDR3 is CASRTSGITEYQETQYF. CDR3 coding DNA: TGTGCCAGCAGGACTAGCGGGATAACGGAGTACCAAGAGACCCAGTACTTC.

With respect to this clone: At the DNA level, this CDR3 is encoded by other sequences in the same sample as well. Here the CDR3 reads CASSSGTGGFYEQYF. DNA of the CDR3: TGTGCCAGCAGCTCAGGGACAGGGGGCTTTTACGAGCAGTACTTC. This chain connects TRBV7-2 to TRBJ2-7; TRBD1 agrees at 12 bases. Trimming cost V 4 bases and J 4 bases; bases outside gene matches: 5. This CDR3 is built from 15 residues. Germline V gene data show CDR1 as SGHTA and CDR2 as FQGNSA.

This chain connects TRBV7-3 to TRBJ2-2, with D possibly called TRBD1 or TRBD2 (5 bases each). The CDR3 has 15 residues. Germline values: CDR1 SGHTA, CDR2 FQGTGA. V lost 4 bases and J 2 bases, leaving 11 bases between the germline ends. CDR3 region: CASSWGSLNTGELFF. The CDR3 region has the DNA TGTGCCAGCAGCTGGGGGAGCCTCAACACCGGGGAGCTGTTTTTT.

V gene TRBV4-1 combines with J gene TRBJ2-7; TRBD2 aligns across 8 bases. CDR3 length equals 14 residues. The germline V gene has CDR1 MGHRA and CDR2 YSYEKL. V was pared by 4 bases and J by 3 bases, with 5 bases of the junction left unmatched. CDR3 loop: CASSPAGEGYEQYF. The CDR3 DNA sequence: TGCGCCAGCAGCCCAGCGGGGGAAGGCTACGAGCAGTACTTC.

This clone was seen once. The rearrangement joins TRBV24-1 to TRBJ1-2, with D hard to call. Trimming took 6 bases from V and 4 from J, leaving 11 bases between them. The CDR3 is made up of 13 amino acids. The germline V gene has CDR1 KGHDR and CDR2 SFDVKD. CDR3 sequence (DNA): TGTGCCACCAGTAACCTTGAGGGCTATGGCTACACCTTC. Translation gives CATSNLEGYGYTF.

The rearrangement uses TRBV27 and TRBJ1-5; D remains unclear. V lost 5 bases, J lost 7 bases, and 9 bases lay in between. The length of the CDR3 is 12 residues. The germline CDR1 and CDR2 sequences are MNHEY and SMNVEV (reference sequence). The CDR3 reads CASSLPGQPQHF. CDR3 DNA: TGTGCCAGCAGTCTCCCTGGGCAGCCCCAGCATTTT.